One and the same sample provided the 20 T cell receptor beta chains below, sequenced in a study of blood T cell repertoires in COVID-19. Only in-frame clones appear in the TCRdb table, and some are missing; sequencing was by immunoSEQ multiplex PCR. The sample contains about 380,000 clones, more than 75% of which appear only once. The sample comprised PBMCs or T cells enriched from blood (not recorded which). The receptors originated from a man aged 25 to 40 who had recovered from COVID-19.

This chain uses TRBV27 with TRBJ1-1; D is undetermined. The germline gives CDR1 MNHEY, CDR2 SMNVEV (reference sequence). This CDR3 region has 16 residues. Trimming took off 2 bases at V and 4 bases at J, with 17 bases between the two ends. In DNA, the CDR3 is TGTGCCAGCAGTTTAGAGCGGGCGTCGCTGGGCACTGAAGCTTTCTTT. Translated: CASSLERASLGTEAFF.

This clone showed up just once. The CDR3 sequence is CASSLSGGPGETQYF. The CDR3 DNA reads TGTGCCAGCAGTTTATCCGGGGGGCCGGGGGAGACCCAGTACTTC. The chain links TRBV27 to TRBJ2-5; D possibly corresponds to TRBD2 (7 bases). Germline lookup yields CDR1 MNHEY and CDR2 SMNVEV (reference sequence). This CDR3 has 15 amino acids. The V end lost 0 bases, the J end lost 5 bases, and 13 bases lay between the germline ends.

This clone was counted once. The chain has TRBV5-8 and TRBJ2-1; TRBD2 agrees at 9 bases. CDR3 size: 13 residues. CDR1 is SGHTS, CDR2 YDEGEE, per germline. V was pared by 5 bases and J by 7 bases, with 4 bases of the junction left unmatched. The CDR3 spells CASRRGGRNEQFF. CDR3 nucleotide sequence: TGTGCCAGCAGGCGGGGGGGCCGAAATGAGCAGTTCTTC.

This clone has more than one count but fewer than ten. CDR3 sequence (DNA): TGTGCCAGCTCGGGGGGGACGACAGATACGCAGTATTTT. The encoded protein is CASSGGTTDTQYF. J is TRBJ2-3 and V is TRBV10-3; TRBD2 agrees at 8 bases. J was trimmed by 3 bases and V by 10 bases; bases with no gene match: 6. The CDR3 length is 13 residues. Germline loops: CDR1 ENHRY, CDR2 SYGVKD.

This chain connects TRBV5-1 to TRBJ2-1; TRBD2 agrees at 12 bases. CDR1 SGHRS and CDR2 YFSETQ come from the germline V gene. V shed 4 bases, J shed 7 bases, and the junction held 3 bases outside the gene matches. The CDR3 has 14 amino acids. The CDR3 protein is CASSGLAGGNEQFF. The DNA for the CDR3 is TGCGCCAGCAGCGGCCTAGCGGGGGGGAATGAGCAGTTCTTC.

The genes are TRBV7-9 and TRBJ1-1; maybe TRBD1 (5 bases). The germline gives CDR1 SEHNR, CDR2 FQNEAQ (reference sequence). The CDR3 is made up of 14 amino acids. V lost 3 bases to trimming and J lost 5 bases, with 13 bases between them. The CDR3 sequence is CASSLRRGITEAFF. The CDR3 nucleotides are TGTGCCAGCAGCTTGAGGAGGGGAATAACTGAAGCTTTCTTT.

The chain joins TRBV9 to TRBJ1-3; no definite D call. Germline V gene sequence: CDR1 SGDLS, CDR2 YYNGEE. Trimming shortened V by 4 bases and J by 0 bases, and 14 bases separated the two germline ends. There are 16 residues in the CDR3. Here the CDR3 DNA reads TGTGCCAGCAGCCCTCCCGCGGGAGTCTCTGGAAACACCATATATTTT. It translates to CASSPPAGVSGNTIYF.

The chain recombines TRBV13 with TRBJ2-5; no firm D call. V dropped 4 bases and J dropped 3 bases, with 12 bases sitting between them. The CDR3 has 14 amino acids. From germline, CDR1 is PRHDT and CDR2 FYEKMQ (reference sequence). The CDR3 DNA follows: TGTGCCAGCAGCTGGATAGCTACAAAAGAGACCCAGTACTTC. This encodes CASSWIATKETQYF.

This chain connects TRBV7-3 to TRBJ1-1, with TRBD1 matching over 9 bases. This CDR3 spans 15 amino acids. The germline CDR1 and CDR2 sequences are SGHTA and FQGTGA. The V gene end was trimmed by 5 bases and the J gene end by 1 base; junction bases not matched to a gene: 5. The CDR3 nucleotides are TGTGCCAGCAGCAAAAGGACAGGGGAGAACACTGAAGCTTTCTTT. It yields the protein CASSKRTGENTEAFF.

The genes are TRBV9 and TRBJ2-5; TRBD2 aligns across 11 bases. The CDR3 consists of 16 residues. The V gene's germline CDR1 is SGDLS and CDR2 YYNGEE. J was trimmed by 4 bases and V by 3 bases; bases with no gene match: 8. The CDR3, as DNA: TGTGCCAGCAGCGCTTTAGCGGGGGGGCAGTCAGAGACCCAGTACTTC. Translation gives CASSALAGGQSETQYF.

The chain joins TRBV30 to TRBJ1-4; D unresolved. Germline lookup yields CDR1 GTSNPN and CDR2 SVGIG (reference sequence). Trimming took 7 bases from V and 4 from J, leaving 13 bases between them. The CDR3 is made up of 13 amino acids. CDR3 residues: CASQPGLNEKLFF. In DNA form, the CDR3 reads TGTGCCTCCCAACCAGGACTTAATGAAAAACTGTTTTTT.

The chain uses TRBV7-6 and TRBJ2-3; 10 nucleotides agree with TRBD2. The V segment lost 1 base and the J segment 8 bases; nucleotides outside the gene matches: 9. Germline CDR1 is SGHVS and CDR2 is FNYEAQ. CDR3 length equals 16 residues. The CDR3 DNA reads as TGTGCCAGCAGCTTAGTCCCAGCGGGGGGGCGGAGTACGCAGTATTTT. The encoded protein is CASSLVPAGGRSTQYF.

The chain uses TRBV19 and TRBJ2-6; no reliable D call. CDR1 and CDR2 from the germline V gene are LNHDA and SQIVND (reference sequence). The CDR3 extends over 15 amino acids. The V end was cut by 5 bases, the J end by 0 bases, with 8 bases between. The CDR3 DNA sequence: TGTGCCAGTAGTTATGCGGCCTCTGGGGCCAACGTCCTGACTTTC. Protein: CASSYAASGANVLTF. Full variable domain (remainder filled in from reference TRBV19 and TRBJ2-6): DGGITQSPKYLFRKEGQNVTLSCEQNLNHDAMYWYRQDPGQGLRLIYYSQIVNDFQKGDIAEGYSVSREKKESFPLTVTSAQKNPTAFYLCASSYAASGANVLTFGAGSRLTVL.

This clone was observed a single time. J is TRBJ1-5 and V is TRBV4-1; possibly TRBD1 for D (5 bases). The CDR3 has 16 amino acids. The germline V gene has CDR1 MGHRA and CDR2 YSYEKL. V lost 2 bases, J lost 3 bases, and 14 bases lay in between. The CDR3 DNA reads TGCGCCAGCAGCCAACGCGCGGACACCTTCAATCAGCCCCAGCATTTT. This gives the protein CASSQRADTFNQPQHF.

The gene calls are TRBV3-1 (or the pseudogene TRBV3-2) and TRBJ2-7; weak D call: TRBD1 (7 bases). The germline gives CDR1 LGHDT, CDR2 YNNKEL (reference sequence). The CDR3 loop spans 15 amino acids. V was cut by 1 base and J by 3 bases, with 13 bases left in between. CDR3 protein: CASSQARGDLYEQYF. In nucleotides, the CDR3 is TGTGCCAGCAGCCAAGCCAGGGGGGATCTCTACGAGCAGTACTTC.

The chain joins TRBV3-1 (or the pseudogene TRBV3-2) to TRBJ2-1, with 9 bases that match TRBD2. The CDR3 length is 16 residues. Looked up from germline, CDR1 is LGHDT and CDR2 is YNNKEL (reference sequence). The V and J ends lost 4 bases and 0 bases, in that order; junction bases with no gene match: 4. In nucleotides, the CDR3 is TGTGCCAGCAGCCTTAGCGGGGGCTACTCCTACAATGAGCAGTTCTTC. Translation: CASSLSGGYSYNEQFF.

The chain combines TRBV5-8 with TRBJ2-4; maybe TRBD1 (5 bases). Trimming cost V 5 bases and J 0 bases, with 21 bases left between them. This CDR3 is built from 18 residues. Germline CDR1 and CDR2: SGHTS and YDEGEE. In nucleotides, the CDR3 is TGTGCCAGCAGTCCTCTTATAGGGGCAAATCTAGCCAAAAACATTCAGTACTTC. Residues: CASSPLIGANLAKNIQYF.

The chain uses TRBV5-6 and TRBJ2-6; the D is unclear. V was cut by 2 bases and J by 6 bases, with 9 bases left in between. The CDR3 covers 14 residues. Germline assignment: CDR1 SGHDT and CDR2 YYEEEE. The CDR3 nucleotides are TGTGCCAGCAGCTTTAGCCCCTCGGCCAACGTCCTGACTTTC. Translating it yields CASSFSPSANVLTF.

The V and J genes are TRBV9 and TRBJ1-3; TRBD1 might be the D (6 bases). This CDR3 comprises 20 residues. V was shortened by 0 bases and J by 0 bases, with 22 bases between the two germline ends. Germline V gene sequence: CDR1 SGDLS, CDR2 YYNGEE. CDR3 coding DNA: TGTGCCAGCAGCGTAGCTCGGGCCCCTAGGACAGAGGACTCTGGAAACACCATATATTTT. It encodes CASSVARAPRTEDSGNTIYF.

With respect to this clone: At one of its ends the junction is not consistent with the germline gene, which may arise from a read error. This chain uses TRBV2 with TRBJ1-1, with TRBD1 matching 8 bases. In germline, CDR1 is SNHLY, CDR2 FYNNEI. CDR3 length: 15 amino acids. This chain's CDR3 is CASSEDRGMNTEAFF. The CDR3 DNA reads TGTGCCAGCAGCGAAGACAGGGGAATGAACACTGAAGCTTTCTTT.